This entry is about one T cell receptor (beta chain). Its antigen is unknown. These data belong to a study of beta chain features in type 1 diabetes. Germline loops: CDR1 WSHSY, CDR2 SAAADI. This CDR3 has 14 residues. Trimming removed 5 bases at V and 5 bases at J, with 16 bases between. Findings and limits, study-wide: There was a moderate but significant shortening of TCRB CDR3s in all four CD4+ subsets of Type 1 diabetes patients.

Isolated RNA was reverse transcribed in full, so expressed TCRB transcripts were sequenced. Assay used: immunoSEQ multiplex PCR; TCRdb lists only in-frame clones, some missing. This sample carries 60,000 or so clones, roughly 60% of them seen once, and the ten largest clones take roughly 2.4%. The sample taken for sequencing was Tregs from blood. This clonotype was obtained from a woman aged 18-35 years in good health. The rearrangement uses TRBV10-2 and TRBJ2-7, with a tentative D call TRBD1 (7 bases). CDR3 loop: CASSSWGDRNEQYF. The DNA for the CDR3 is TGCGCCAGCAGTTCGTGGGGGGACAGAAACGAGCAGTACTTC.